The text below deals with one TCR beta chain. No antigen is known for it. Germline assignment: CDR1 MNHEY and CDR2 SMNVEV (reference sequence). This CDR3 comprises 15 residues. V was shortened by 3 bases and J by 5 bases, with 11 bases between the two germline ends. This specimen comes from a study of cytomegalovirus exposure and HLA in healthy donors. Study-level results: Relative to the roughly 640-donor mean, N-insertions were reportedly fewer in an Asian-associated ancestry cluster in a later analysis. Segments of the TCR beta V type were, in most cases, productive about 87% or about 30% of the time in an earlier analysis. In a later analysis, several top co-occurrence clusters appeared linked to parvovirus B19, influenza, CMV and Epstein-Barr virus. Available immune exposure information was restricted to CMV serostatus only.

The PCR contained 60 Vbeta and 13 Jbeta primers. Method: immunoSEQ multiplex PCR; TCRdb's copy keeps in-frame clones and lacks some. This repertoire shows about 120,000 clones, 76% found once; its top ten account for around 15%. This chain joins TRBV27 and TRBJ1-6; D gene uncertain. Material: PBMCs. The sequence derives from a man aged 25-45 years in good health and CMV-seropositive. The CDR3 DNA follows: TGTGCCAGCAGTTTTTCTGGGGAGGATAATTCACCCCTCCACTTT. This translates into CASSFSGEDNSPLHF.